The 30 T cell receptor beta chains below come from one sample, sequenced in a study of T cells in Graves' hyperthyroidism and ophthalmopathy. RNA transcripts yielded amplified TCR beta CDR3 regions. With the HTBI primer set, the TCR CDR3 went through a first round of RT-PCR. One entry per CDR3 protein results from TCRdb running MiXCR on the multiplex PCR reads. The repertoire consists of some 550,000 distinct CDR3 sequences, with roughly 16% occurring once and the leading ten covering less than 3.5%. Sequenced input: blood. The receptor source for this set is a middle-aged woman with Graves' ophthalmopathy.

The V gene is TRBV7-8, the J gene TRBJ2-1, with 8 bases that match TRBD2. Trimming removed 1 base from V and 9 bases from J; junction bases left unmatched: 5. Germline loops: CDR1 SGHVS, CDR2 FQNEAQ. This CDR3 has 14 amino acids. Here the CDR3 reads CASSLDGGGTEQFF. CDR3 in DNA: TGTGCCAGCAGCTTAGACGGGGGGGGGACTGAGCAGTTCTTC.

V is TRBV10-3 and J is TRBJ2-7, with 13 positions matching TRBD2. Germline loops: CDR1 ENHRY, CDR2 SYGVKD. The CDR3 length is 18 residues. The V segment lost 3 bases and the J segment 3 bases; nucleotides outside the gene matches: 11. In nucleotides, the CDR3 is TGTGCCATCAGTGACTCCGAGACTAGCGGGAGGAACTTCTACGAGCAGTACTTC. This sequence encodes CAISDSETSGRNFYEQYF.

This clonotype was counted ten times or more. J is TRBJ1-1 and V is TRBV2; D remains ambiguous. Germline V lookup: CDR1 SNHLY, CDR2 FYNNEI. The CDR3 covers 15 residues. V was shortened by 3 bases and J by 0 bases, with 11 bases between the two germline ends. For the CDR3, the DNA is TGTGCCAGCAGTGATGACGGGCGGATGAACACTGAAGCTTTCTTT. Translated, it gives CASSDDGRMNTEAFF.

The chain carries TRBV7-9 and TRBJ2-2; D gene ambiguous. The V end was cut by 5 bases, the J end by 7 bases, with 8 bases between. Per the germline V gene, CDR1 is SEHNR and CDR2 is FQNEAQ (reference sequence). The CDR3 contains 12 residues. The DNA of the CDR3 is TGTGCCAGCAGCCCCTTTGGCGGGGAGCTGTTTTTT. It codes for CASSPFGGELFF.

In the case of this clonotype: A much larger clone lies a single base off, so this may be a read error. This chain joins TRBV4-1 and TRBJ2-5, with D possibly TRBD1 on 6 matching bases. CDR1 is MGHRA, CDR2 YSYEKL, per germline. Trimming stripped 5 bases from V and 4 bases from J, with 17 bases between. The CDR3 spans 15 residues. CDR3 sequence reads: CASSSTDSSAETQYF. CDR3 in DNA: TGCGCCAGCAGCTCCACGGACAGTTCAGCAGAGACCCAGTACTTC.

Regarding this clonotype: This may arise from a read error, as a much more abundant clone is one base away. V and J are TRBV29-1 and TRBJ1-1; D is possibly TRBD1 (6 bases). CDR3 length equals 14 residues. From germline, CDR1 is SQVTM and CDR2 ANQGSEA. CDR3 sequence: CSVEAPGTNTETFF. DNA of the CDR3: TGCAGCGTTGAAGCTCCCGGGACAAACACTGAAACTTTCTTT.

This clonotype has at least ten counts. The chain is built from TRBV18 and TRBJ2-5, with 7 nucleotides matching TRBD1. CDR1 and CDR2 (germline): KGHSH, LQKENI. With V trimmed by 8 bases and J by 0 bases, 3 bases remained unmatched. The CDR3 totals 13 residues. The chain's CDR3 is CASAGTDQETQYF. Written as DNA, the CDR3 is TGTGCCAGCGCCGGGACAGACCAAGAGACCCAGTACTTC.

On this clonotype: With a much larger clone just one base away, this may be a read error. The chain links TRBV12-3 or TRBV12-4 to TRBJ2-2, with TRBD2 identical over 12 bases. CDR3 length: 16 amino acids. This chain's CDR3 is CASSPNRLAGAGELSF. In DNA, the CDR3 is TGTGCCAGCAGTCCAAATAGACTAGCGGGAGCCGGGGAGCTGTCTTTT.

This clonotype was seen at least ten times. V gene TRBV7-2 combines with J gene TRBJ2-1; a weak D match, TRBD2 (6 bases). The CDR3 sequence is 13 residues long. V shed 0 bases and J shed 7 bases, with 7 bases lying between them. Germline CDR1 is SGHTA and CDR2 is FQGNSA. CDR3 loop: CASSLAEGNEQFF. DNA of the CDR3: TGTGCCAGCAGCTTAGCGGAGGGGAATGAGCAGTTCTTC.

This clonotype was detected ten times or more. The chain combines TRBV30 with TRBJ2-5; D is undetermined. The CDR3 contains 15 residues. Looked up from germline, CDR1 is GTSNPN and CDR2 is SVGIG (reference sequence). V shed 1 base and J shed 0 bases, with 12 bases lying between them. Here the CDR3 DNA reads TGTGCCTGGAGTGAACTGAAGTGGTACCAAGAGACCCAGTACTTC. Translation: CAWSELKWYQETQYF.

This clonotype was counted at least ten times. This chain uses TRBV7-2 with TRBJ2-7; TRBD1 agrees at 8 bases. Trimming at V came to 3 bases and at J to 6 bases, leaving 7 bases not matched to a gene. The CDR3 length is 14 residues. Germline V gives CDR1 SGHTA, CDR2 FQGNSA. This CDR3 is CASSFSPGTGEQYF. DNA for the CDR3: TGTGCCAGCAGCTTTTCCCCTGGGACAGGCGAGCAGTACTTC.

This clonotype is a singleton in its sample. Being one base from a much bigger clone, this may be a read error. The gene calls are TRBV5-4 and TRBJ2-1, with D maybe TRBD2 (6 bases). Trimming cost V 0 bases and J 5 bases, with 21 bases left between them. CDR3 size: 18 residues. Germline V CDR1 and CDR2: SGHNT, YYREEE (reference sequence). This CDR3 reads CASSLGGPVGGGDNEQFF. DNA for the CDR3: TGTGCCAGCAGCTTGGGCGGACCGGTGGGAGGAGGCGACAATGAGCAGTTCTTC.

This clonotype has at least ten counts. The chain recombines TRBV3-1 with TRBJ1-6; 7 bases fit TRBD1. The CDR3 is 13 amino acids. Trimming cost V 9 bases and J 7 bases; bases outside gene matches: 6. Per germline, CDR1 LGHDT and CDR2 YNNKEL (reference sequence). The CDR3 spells CASRGQTNSPLHF. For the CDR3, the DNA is TGTGCCAGTCGGGGACAGACAAATTCACCCCTCCACTTT.

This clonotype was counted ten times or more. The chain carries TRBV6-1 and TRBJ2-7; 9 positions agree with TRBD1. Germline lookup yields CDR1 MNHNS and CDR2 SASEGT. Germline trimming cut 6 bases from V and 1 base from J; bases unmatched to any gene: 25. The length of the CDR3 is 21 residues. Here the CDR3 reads CASRTPLPKDRGKGSSYEQYF. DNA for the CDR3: TGTGCCAGCAGGACCCCGCTCCCCAAGGACAGGGGAAAGGGTTCGTCCTACGAGCAGTACTTC.

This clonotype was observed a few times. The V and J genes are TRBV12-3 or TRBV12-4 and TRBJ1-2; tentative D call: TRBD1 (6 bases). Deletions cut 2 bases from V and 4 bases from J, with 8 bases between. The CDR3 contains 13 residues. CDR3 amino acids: CASSLRDIYGYTF. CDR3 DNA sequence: TGTGCCAGCAGTTTAAGGGACATCTATGGCTACACCTTC.

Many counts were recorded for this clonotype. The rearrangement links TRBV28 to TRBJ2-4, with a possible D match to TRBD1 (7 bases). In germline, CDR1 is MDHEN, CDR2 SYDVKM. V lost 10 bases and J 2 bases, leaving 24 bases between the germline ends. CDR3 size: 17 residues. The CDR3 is CANKRGPTGRTKNIQYF. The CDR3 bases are TGTGCCAACAAGAGGGGGCCCACAGGGAGGACCAAAAACATTCAGTACTTC. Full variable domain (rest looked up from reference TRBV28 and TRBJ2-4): DVKVTQSSRYLVKRTGEKVFLECVQDMDHENMFWYRQDPGLGLRLIYFSYDVKMKEKGDIPEGYSVSREKKERFSLILESASTNQTSMYLCANKRGPTGRTKNIQYFGAGTRLSVL.

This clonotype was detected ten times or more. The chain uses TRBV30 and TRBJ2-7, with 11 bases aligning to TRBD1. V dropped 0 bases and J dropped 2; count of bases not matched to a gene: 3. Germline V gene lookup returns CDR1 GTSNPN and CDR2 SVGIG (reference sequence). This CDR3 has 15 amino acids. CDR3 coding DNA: TGTGCCTGGAGTGTACCGGGACAGGGGGCCTACGAGCAGTACTTC. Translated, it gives CAWSVPGQGAYEQYF.

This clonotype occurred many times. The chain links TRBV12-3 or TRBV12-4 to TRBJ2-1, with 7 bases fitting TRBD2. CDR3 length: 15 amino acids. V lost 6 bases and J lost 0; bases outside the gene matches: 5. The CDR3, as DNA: TGTGCCAGCAGGTCAGCGGGGAGCTCCTACAATGAGCAGTTCTTC. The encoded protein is CASRSAGSSYNEQFF.

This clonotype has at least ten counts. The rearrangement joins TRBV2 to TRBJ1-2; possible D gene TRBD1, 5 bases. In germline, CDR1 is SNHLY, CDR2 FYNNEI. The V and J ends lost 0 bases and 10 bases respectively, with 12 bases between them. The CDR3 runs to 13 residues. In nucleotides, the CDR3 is TGTGCCAGCAGTGAAGCGATCGACAGCCCCTACACCTTC. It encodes CASSEAIDSPYTF.

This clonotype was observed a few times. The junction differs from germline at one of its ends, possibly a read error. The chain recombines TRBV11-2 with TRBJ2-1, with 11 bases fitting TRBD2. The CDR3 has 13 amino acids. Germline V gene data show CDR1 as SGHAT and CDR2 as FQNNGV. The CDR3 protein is CASSFGSGRAPIF. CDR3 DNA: TGTGCCAGCAGCTTTGGTAGCGGGAGGGCCCCAATCTTC.

The CDR3, as DNA: TGTGCCAGCAGCAGTGGCGGGAGTTCGCCCGGGGAGCTGTTTTTT. This sequence encodes CASSSGGSSPGELFF. V gene TRBV9 combines with J gene TRBJ2-2; TRBD2 agrees at 7 bases. The CDR3 consists of 15 residues. V dropped 4 bases and J dropped 6; count of bases not matched to a gene: 9. CDR1 is SGDLS and CDR2 is YYNGEE in the germline V gene.

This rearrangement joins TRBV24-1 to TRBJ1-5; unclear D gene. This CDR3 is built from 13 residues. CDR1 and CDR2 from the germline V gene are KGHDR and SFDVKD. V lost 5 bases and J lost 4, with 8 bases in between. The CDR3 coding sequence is TGTGCCACCAGTGTAGGACCGAATCAGCCCCAGCATTTT. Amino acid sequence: CATSVGPNQPQHF.

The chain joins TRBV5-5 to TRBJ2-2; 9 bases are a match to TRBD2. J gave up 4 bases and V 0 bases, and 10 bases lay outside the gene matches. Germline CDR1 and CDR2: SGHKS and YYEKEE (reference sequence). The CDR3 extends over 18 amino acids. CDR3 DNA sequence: TGTGCCAGCAGCTTGGCCTCGGCGGGGGGGCCAGGCACCGGGGAGCTGTTTTTT. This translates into CASSLASAGGPGTGELFF.

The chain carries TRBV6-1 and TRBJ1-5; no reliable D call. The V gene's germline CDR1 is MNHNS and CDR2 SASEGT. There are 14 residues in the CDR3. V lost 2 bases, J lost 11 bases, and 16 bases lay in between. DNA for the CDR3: TGTGCCAGCAGTGAACGGACCGCCCCGGAGACCCAGCATTTT. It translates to CASSERTAPETQHF.

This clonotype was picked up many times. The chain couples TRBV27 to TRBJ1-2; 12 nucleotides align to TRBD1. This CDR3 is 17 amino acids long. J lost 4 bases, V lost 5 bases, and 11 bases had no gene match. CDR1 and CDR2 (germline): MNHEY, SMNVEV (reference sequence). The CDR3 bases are TGTGCCAGCAGTCGAGGGGGACAGGGGGCGATAGGCTATGGCTACACCTTC. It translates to CASSRGGQGAIGYGYTF.

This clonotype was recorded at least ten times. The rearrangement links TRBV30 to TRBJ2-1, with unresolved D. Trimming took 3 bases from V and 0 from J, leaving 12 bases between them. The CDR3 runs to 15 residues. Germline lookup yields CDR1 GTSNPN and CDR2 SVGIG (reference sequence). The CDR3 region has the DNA TGTGCCTGGAGGGGTGTTGCGCACTCCTACAATGAGCAGTTCTTC. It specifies CAWRGVAHSYNEQFF.

The CDR3 protein is CASSLQGFYGYTF. CDR3 in DNA: TGTGCCAGCAGCTTACAGGGGTTCTATGGCTACACCTTC. V usage is TRBV7-9 and J usage is TRBJ1-2, with D possibly being TRBD1 (6 bases). Trimming stripped 2 bases from V and 4 bases from J, with 8 bases between. Per germline, CDR1 SEHNR and CDR2 FQNEAQ (reference sequence). This CDR3 comprises 13 residues.

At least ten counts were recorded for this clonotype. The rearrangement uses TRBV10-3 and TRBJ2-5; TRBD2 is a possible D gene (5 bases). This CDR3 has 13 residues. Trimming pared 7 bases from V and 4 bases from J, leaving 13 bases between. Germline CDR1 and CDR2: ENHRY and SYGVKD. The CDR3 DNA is TGTGCCATCAAGGGCGGGTCCCCAGAGACCCAGTACTTC. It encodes CAIKGGSPETQYF.

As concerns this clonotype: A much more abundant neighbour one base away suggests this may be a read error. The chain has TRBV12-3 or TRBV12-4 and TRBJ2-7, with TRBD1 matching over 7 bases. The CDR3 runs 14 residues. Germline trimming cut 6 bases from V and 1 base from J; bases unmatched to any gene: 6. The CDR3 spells CASRTDRISYEQYF. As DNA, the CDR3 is TGTGCCAGCAGGACGGACAGGATATCCTACGAGCAGTACTTC.

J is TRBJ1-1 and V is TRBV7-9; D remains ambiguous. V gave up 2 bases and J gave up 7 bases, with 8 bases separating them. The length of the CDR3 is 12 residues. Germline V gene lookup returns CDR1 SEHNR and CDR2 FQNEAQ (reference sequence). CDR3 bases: TGTGCCAGCAGCTTATTCACAGATGAAGCTTTCTTT. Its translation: CASSLFTDEAFF.